This T cell receptor beta chain derives from a study of blood T cell repertoires in COVID-19. Study background: T cells, B-cell-depleted T cells, or PBMCs supplied cDNA or gDNA.

Only one count was recorded for this clone. Study processing details: Amplification of reference gene primers provided the estimated nucleated cell counts. Generated by immunoSEQ multiplex PCR, the TCRdb table keeps only in-frame clones and is missing some. Clone size and V and J calls were adopted from that table, with D and trimming inferred from the DNA. The sample yields about 100,000 clones, around 74% seen once. The V gene lost 3 bases and the J gene lost 6 bases, with 27 bases spanning the gap. The CDR3 covers 18 residues. Germline CDR1 MDHEN, CDR2 SYDVKM. The source is a woman at least 80 years old with active or convalescent COVID-19. The chain uses TRBV28 and TRBJ2-7, with TRBD1 as a possible D gene (6 bases). Specimen: peripheral blood. Written as DNA, the CDR3 is TGTGCCAGCAGTTTCCCCGGGTTTCTCCTCCAGGGGCCTGGCGAGCAGTACTTC. Its translation is CASSFPGFLLQGPGEQYF. Full variable domain (rest looked up from reference TRBV28 and TRBJ2-7): DVKVTQSSRYLVKRTGEKVFLECVQDMDHENMFWYRQDPGLGLRLIYFSYDVKMKEKGDIPEGYSVSREKKERFSLILESASTNQTSMYLCASSFPGFLLQGPGEQYFGPGTRLTVT.